The sample holds many counts of the clone carrying this T cell receptor (beta chain). TCRdb re-called the 5' RACE reads through MiXCR, storing one row per CDR3 protein. The data hold 70,000 to 90,000 distinct CDR3 sequences, with roughly 4.8% observed a single time. This entry belongs to a study of neurological immune-mediated disorders. With 5 bases clipped from V and 4 bases from J, the junction kept 6 bases outside the gene matches. Germline lookup yields CDR1 SGHRS and CDR2 YFSETQ. This CDR3 contains 14 residues. The sample was PBMCs. The receptor's source is a woman in her 30s with multiple sclerosis. The chain has TRBV5-1 and TRBJ2-7, with TRBD2 matching over 10 bases. Written as DNA, the CDR3 is TGCGCCAGCAGATTCTCTAGCGGGAGTTACGAGCAGTACTTC. Amino acid sequence: CASRFSSGSYEQYF.